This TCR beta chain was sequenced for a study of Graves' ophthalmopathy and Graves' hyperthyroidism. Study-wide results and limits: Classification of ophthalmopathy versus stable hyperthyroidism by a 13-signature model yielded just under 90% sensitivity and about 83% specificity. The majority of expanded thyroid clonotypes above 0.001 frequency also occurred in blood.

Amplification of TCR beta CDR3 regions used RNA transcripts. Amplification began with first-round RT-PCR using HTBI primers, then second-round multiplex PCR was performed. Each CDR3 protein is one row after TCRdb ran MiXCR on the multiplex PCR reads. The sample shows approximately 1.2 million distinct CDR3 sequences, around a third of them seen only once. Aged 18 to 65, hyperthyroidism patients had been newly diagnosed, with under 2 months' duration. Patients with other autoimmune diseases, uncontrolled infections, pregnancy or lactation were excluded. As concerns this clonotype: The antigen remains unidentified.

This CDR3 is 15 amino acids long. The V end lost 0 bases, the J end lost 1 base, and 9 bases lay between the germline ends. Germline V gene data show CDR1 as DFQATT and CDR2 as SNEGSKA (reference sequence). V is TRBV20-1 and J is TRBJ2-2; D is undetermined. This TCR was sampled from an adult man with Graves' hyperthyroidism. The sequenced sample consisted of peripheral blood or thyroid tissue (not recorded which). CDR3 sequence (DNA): TGCAGTGCTAGAGACCCAGCGCGGAACACCGGGGAGCTGTTTTTT. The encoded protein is CSARDPARNTGELFF.